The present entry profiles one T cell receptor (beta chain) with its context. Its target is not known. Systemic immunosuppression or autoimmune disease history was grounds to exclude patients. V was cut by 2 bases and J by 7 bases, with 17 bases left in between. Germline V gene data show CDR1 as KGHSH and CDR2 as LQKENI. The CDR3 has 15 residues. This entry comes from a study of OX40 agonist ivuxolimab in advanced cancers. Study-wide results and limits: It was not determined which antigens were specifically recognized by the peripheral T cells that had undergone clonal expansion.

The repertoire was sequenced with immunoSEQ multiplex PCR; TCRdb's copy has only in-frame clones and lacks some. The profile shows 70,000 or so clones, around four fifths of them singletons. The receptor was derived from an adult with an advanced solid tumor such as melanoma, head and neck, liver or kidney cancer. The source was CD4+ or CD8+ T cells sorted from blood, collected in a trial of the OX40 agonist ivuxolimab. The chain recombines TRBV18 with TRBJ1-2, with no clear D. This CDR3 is CASSPADEGWVGYTF. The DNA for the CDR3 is TGTGCCAGCTCACCAGCTGATGAAGGGTGGGTTGGCTACACCTTC.